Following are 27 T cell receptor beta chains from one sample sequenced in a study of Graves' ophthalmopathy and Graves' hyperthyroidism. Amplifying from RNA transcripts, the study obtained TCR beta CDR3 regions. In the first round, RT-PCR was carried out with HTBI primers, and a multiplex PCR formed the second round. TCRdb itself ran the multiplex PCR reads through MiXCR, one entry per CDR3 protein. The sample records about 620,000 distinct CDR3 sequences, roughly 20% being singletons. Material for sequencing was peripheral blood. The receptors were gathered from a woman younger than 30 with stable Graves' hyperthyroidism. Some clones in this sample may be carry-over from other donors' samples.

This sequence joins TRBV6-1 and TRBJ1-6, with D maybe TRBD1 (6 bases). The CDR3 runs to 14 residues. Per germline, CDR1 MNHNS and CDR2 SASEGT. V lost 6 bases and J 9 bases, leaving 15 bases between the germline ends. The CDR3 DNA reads TGTGCCAGCAGCGAGCAGGGGCGGGGTTCACCCCTCCACTTT. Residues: CASSEQGRGSPLHF.

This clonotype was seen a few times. The CDR3 here is CASREGTSESYGYTF. CDR3 sequence (DNA): TGTGCCAGCAGGGAGGGGACCTCAGAGTCCTATGGCTACACCTTC. This chain links TRBV6-1 with TRBJ1-2, with D possibly matching TRBD1 (5 bases). Germline values: CDR1 MNHNS, CDR2 SASEGT. V lost 6 bases, J lost 4 bases, and 18 bases lay in between. There are 15 residues in the CDR3.

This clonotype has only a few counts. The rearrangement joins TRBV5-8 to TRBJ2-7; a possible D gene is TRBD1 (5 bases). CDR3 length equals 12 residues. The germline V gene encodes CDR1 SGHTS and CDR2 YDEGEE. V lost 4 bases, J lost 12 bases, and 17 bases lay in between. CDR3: CASSLSAGRPYF. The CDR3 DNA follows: TGTGCCAGCAGCCTTTCGGCAGGGCGTCCGTACTTC.

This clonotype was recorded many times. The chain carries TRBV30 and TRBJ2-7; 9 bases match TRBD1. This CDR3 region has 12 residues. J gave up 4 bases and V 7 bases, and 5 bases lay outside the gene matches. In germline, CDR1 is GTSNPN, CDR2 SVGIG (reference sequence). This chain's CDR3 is CASGQGSYEQYF. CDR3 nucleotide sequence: TGTGCCTCGGGACAGGGTTCGTACGAGCAGTACTTC.

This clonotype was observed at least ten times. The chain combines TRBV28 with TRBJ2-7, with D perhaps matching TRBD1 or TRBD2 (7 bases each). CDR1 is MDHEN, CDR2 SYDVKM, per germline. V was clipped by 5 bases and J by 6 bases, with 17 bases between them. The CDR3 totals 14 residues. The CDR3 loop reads CASSAPDREGEQYF. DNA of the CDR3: TGTGCCAGCAGTGCCCCCGACAGGGAGGGCGAGCAGTACTTC.

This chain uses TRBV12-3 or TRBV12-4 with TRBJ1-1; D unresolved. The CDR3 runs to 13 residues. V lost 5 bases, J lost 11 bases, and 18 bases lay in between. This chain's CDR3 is CASSLIGRSDAFF. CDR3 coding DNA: TGTGCCAGCAGTCTGATAGGGCGGAGTGATGCTTTCTTT.

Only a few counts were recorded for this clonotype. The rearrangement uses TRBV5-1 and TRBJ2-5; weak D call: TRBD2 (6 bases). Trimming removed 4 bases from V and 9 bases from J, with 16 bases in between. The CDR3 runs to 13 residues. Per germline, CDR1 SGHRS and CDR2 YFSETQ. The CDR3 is CASSAASEVAQYF. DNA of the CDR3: TGCGCCAGCAGCGCGGCTAGCGAGGTGGCCCAGTACTTC.

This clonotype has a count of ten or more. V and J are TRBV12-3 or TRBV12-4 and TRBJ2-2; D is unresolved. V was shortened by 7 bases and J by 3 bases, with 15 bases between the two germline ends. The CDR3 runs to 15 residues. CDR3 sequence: CASIFSNIHTGELFF. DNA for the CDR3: TGTGCCAGCATCTTTTCCAATATCCACACCGGGGAGCTGTTTTTT.

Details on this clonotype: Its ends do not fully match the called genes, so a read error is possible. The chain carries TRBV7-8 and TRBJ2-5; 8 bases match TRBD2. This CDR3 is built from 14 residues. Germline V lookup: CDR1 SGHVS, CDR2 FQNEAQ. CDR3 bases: TGTGCCAGCAGCTCGGGACGGGGGGGAGAGACCAAGTACTTC. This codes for CASSSGRGGETKYF.

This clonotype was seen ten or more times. CDR3 in DNA: TGTGCCAGCAAGTTTGGAGGGTCTAGGTATGGCTACACCTTC. Translated, it gives CASKFGGSRYGYTF. The gene calls are TRBV6-5 and TRBJ1-2, with D uncertain. Germline V CDR1 and CDR2: MNHEY, SVGAGI. This CDR3 region has 14 residues. Trimming took off 7 bases at V and 5 bases at J, with 17 bases between the two ends.

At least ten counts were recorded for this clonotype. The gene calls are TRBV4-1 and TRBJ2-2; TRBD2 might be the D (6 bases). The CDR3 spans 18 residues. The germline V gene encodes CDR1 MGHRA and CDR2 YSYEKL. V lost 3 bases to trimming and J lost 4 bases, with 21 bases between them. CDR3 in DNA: TGCGCCAGCAGCCACCCTTTCTTTGTACGGGAGCTCACCGGGGAGCTGTTTTTT. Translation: CASSHPFFVRELTGELFF.

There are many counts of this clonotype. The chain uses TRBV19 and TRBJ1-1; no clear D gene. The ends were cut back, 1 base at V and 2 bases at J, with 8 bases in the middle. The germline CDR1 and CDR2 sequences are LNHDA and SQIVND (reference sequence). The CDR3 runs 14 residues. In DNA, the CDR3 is TGTGCCAGTAGTATAGCGCCACGTAACACTGAAGCTTTCTTT. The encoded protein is CASSIAPRNTEAFF.

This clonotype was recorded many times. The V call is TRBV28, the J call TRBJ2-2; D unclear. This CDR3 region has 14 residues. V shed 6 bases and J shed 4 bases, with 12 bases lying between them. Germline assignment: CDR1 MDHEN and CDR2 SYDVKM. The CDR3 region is CASRGRSATGELFF. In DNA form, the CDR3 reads TGTGCCAGCAGAGGCAGGTCCGCCACCGGGGAGCTGTTTTTT. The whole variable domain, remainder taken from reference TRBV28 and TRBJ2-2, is DVKVTQSSRYLVKRTGEKVFLECVQDMDHENMFWYRQDPGLGLRLIYFSYDVKMKEKGDIPEGYSVSREKKERFSLILESASTNQTSMYLCASRGRSATGELFFGEGSRLTVL.

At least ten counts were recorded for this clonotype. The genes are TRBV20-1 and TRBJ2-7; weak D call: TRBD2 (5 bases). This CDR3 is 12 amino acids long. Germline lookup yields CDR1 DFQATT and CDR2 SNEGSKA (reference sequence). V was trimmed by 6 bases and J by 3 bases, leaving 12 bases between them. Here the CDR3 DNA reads TGCAGTGCGCAAGGGAGCGTCTACGAGCAGTACTTC. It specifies CSAQGSVYEQYF.

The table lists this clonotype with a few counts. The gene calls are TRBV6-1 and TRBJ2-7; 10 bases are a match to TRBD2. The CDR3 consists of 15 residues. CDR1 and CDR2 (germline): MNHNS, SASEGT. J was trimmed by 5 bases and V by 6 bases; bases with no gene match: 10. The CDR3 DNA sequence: TGTGCCAGCAGGCTGGAAGCGGGAGGGCTTAACGAGCAGTACTTC. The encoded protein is CASRLEAGGLNEQYF.

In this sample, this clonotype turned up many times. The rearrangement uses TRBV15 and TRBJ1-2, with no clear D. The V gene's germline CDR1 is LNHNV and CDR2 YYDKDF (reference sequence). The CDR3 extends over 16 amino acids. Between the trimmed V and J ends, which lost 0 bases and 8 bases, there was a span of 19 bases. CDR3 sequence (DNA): TGTGCCACCAGCAGAGATCTATACGGATCAATGGGGGGCTACACCTTC. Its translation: CATSRDLYGSMGGYTF.

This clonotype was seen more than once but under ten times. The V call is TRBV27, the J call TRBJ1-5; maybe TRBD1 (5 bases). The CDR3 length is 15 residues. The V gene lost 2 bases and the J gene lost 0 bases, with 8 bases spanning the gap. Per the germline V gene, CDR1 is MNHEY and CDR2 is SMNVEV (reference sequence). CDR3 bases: TGTGCCAGCAGTTTAAACAGGATTAGCAATCAGCCCCAGCATTTT. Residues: CASSLNRISNQPQHF.

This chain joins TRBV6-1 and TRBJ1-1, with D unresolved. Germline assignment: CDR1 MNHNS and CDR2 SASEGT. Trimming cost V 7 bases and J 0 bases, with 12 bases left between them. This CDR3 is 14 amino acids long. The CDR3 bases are TGTGCCAGCATTCACAGATCCATGAACACTGAAGCTTTCTTT. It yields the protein CASIHRSMNTEAFF.

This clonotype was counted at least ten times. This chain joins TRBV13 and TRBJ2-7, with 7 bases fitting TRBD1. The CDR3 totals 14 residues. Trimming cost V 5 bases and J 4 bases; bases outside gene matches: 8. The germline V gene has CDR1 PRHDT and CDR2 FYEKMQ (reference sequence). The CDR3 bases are TGTGCCAGCAGCCCGGCCGCCAGGGGGTACGAGCAGTACTTC. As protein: CASSPAARGYEQYF.

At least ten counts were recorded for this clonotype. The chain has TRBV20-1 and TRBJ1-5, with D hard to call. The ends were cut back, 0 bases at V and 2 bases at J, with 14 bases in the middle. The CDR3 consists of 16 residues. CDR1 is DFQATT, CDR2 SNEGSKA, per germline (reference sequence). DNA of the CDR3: TGCAGTGCTAGAGATCCCTCGGCCGGGGGCAATCAGCCCCAGCATTTT. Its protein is CSARDPSAGGNQPQHF.

The CDR3 sequence: CSAINRSDQYF. The CDR3 DNA is TGCAGTGCTATCAACAGGAGCGATCAGTACTTC. The V and J genes are TRBV20-1 and TRBJ2-7; perhaps TRBD1 as D (5 bases). CDR1 and CDR2 (germline): DFQATT, SNEGSKA (reference sequence). The CDR3 has 11 amino acids. The V end lost 4 bases, the J end lost 10 bases, and 14 bases lay between the germline ends.

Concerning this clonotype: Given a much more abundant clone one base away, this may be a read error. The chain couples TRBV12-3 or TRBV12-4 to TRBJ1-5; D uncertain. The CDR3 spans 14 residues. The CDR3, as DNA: TGTGCCAGCAGTTGGCGGACCAGCAATCAGCCCCAGCGTTTT. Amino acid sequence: CASSWRTSNQPQRF.

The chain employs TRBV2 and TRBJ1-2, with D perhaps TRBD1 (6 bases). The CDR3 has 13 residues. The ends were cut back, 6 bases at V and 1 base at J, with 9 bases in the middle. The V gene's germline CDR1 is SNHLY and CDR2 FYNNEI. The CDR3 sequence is CASRGDNNYGYTF. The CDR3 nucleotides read TGTGCCAGCAGAGGGGACAATAACTATGGCTACACCTTC.

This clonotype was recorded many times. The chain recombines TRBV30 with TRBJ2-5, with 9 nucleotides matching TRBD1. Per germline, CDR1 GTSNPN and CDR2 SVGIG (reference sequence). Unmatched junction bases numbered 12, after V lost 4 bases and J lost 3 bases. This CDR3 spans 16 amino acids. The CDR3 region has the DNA TGTGCCTGGAATCCGGGACAGGGAGGACTCAAAGAGACCCAGTACTTC. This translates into CAWNPGQGGLKETQYF.

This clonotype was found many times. This chain's CDR3 is CASTPFEGYTF. CDR3 in DNA: TGTGCCAGTACCCCTTTCGAAGGCTACACCTTC. The chain links TRBV12-3 or TRBV12-4 to TRBJ1-2; no firm D call. Trimming pared 9 bases from V and 8 bases from J, leaving 13 bases between. The CDR3 has 11 amino acids.

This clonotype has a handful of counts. Here the CDR3 reads CASSLGGRFGDTQYF. For the CDR3, the DNA is TGTGCCAGCAGTTTAGGGGGGAGGTTCGGAGATACGCAGTATTTT. The chain joins TRBV12-3 or TRBV12-4 to TRBJ2-3, with TRBD2 as a possible D gene (6 bases). The CDR3 is made up of 15 amino acids. Trimming removed 1 base at V and 5 bases at J, with 13 bases between.

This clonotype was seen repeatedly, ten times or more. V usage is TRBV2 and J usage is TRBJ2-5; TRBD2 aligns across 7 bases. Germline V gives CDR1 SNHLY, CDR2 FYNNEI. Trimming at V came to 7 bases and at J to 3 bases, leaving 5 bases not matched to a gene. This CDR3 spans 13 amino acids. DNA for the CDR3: TGTGCCAGCACCGCCGGGAGGAAAGAGACCCAGTACTTC. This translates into CASTAGRKETQYF.